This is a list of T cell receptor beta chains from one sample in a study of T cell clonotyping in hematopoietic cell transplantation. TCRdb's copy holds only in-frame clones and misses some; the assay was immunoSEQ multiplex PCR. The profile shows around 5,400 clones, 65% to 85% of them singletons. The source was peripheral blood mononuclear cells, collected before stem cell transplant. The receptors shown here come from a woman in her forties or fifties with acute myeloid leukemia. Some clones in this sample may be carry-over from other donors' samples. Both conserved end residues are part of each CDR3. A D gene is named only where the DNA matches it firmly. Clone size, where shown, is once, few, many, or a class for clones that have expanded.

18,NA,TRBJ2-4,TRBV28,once,CASRYRAATKGSKNIQYF,TGTGCCAGCAGGTATAGGGCCGCCACGAAGGGGTCCAAAAACATTCAGTACTTC
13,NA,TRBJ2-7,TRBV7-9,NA,CASSLGTLYEQYF,TGTGCCAGCAGCTTAGGGACATTGTACGAGCAGTACTTC
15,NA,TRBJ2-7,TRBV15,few,CATSRDRTDLYEQYF,TGTGCCACCAGCAGAGATCGAACCGACCTCTACGAGCAGTACTTC
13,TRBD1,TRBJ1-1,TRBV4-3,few,CASSQVGTAEAFF,TGCGCCAGCAGCCAAGTCGGGACAGCTGAAGCTTTCTTT
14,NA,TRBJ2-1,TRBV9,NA,CASSARGDSYEQFF,TGTGCCAGCAGCGCAAGGGGCGATTCCTATGAGCAGTTCTTC
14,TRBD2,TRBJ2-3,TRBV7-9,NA,CASGRGSSTDTQYF,TGTGCCAGCGGGAGGGGCTCTAGCACAGATACGCAGTATTTT
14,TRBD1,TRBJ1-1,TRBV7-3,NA,CASSPGGSNTEAFF,TGTGCCAGCAGCCCAGGGGGGTCTAACACTGAAGCTTTCTTT
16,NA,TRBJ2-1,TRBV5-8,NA,CASSLDRTSSYNEQFF,TGTGCCAGCAGCCTAGACAGGACATCCTCCTACAATGAGCAGTTCTTC
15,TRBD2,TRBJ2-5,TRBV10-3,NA,CAIGSGNSIGETQYF,TGTGCCATCGGGAGCGGGAATAGTATCGGGGAGACCCAGTACTTC
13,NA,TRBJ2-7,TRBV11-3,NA,CASSLEGAHEQYF,TGTGCCAGCAGCTTAGAGGGGGCCCACGAGCAGTACTTC
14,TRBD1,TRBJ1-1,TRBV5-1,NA,CASSSDRGDTEAFF,TGCGCCAGCAGCTCGGACAGGGGGGACACTGAAGCTTTCTTT
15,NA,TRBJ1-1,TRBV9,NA,CASSVGPGQNTEAFF,TGTGCCAGCAGCGTAGGCCCGGGTCAGAACACTGAAGCTTTCTTT
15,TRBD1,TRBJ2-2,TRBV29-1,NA,CSGSKGTANTGELFF,TGCAGCGGTTCCAAGGGGACAGCTAACACCGGGGAGCTGTTTTTT
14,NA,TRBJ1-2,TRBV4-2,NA,CASSQVPDPYGYTF,TGTGCCAGCAGCCAAGTCCCGGACCCCTATGGCTACACCTTC
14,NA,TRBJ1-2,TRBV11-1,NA,CASSPGILDYGYTF,TGTGCCAGCAGCCCAGGGATCCTTGACTATGGCTACACCTTC
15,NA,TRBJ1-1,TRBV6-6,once,CASRPRTDMNTEAFF,TGTGCCAGCAGGCCTAGGACAGATATGAACACTGAAGCTTTCTTT
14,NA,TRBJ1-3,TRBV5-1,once,CASSAGTIGNTIYF,TGCGCCAGCAGCGCTGGGACAATTGGAAACACCATATATTTT
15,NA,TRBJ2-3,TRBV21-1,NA,CASGDRGPHTDTQYF,TGTGCCAGCGGGGACAGGGGGCCGCACACAGATACGCAGTATTTT
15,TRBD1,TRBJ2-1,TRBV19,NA,CASSNSGQGYNEQFF,TGTGCCAGTAGTAATTCGGGACAGGGTTACAATGAGCAGTTCTTC
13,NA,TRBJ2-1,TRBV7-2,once,CASSFYGYNEQFF,TGTGCCAGCAGCTTCTACGGCTACAATGAGCAGTTCTTC
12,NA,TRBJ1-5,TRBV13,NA,CASSFGRQPQHF,TGTGCCAGCAGCTTTGGGCGTCAGCCCCAGCATTTT
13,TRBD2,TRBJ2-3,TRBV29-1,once,CSAQRGNTDTQYF,TGCAGCGCCCAGCGGGGGAACACAGATACGCAGTATTTT
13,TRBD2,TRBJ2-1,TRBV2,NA,CASTGLSYNEQFF,TGTGCCAGCACGGGACTAAGTTACAATGAGCAGTTCTTC
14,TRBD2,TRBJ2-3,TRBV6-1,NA,CASSFSLAGDTQYF,TGTGCCAGCAGTTTCTCCCTAGCGGGGGATACGCAGTATTTT
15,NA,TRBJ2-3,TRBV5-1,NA,CASSLAAGTTDTQYF,TGCGCCAGCAGCTTGGCGGCGGGGACCACAGATACGCAGTATTTT
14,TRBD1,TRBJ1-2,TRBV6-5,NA,CASSEVQGNYGYTF,TGTGCCAGCAGTGAGGTACAGGGGAACTATGGCTACACCTTC
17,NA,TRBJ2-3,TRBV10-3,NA,CAISESVGKGSPDTQYF,TGTGCCATCAGTGAGTCGGTGGGGAAGGGGAGTCCAGATACGCAGTATTTT
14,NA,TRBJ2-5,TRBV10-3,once,CAISGTGPEGEQYF,TGTGCCATCAGTGGGACTGGTCCGGAAGGGGAGCAGTACTTC
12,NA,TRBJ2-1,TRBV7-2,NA,CASSPINAEQFF,TGTGCCAGCAGCCCGATCAACGCTGAGCAGTTCTTC
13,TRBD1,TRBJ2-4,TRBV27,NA,CASRQGARNIQYF,TGTGCCAGCAGGCAGGGGGCGCGGAACATTCAGTACTTC
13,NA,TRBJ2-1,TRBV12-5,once,CASSPNGNNEQFF,TGTGCTAGTTCTCCGAATGGCAACAATGAGCAGTTCTTC
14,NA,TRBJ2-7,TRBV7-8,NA,CASQTISGVYEQYF,TGTGCCAGCCAAACAATTTCAGGGGTCTACGAGCAGTACTTC
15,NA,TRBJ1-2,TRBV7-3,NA,CASSLMAGQKGGYTF,TGTGCCAGCAGCTTAATGGCAGGCCAGAAGGGAGGCTACACCTTC
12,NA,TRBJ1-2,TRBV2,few,CARDIDDYGYTF,TGTGCCAGAGACATCGACGACTATGGCTACACCTTC
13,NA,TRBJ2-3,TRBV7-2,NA,CASSGGPRDTQYF,TGTGCCAGCAGCGGGGGACCAAGGGATACGCAGTATTTT
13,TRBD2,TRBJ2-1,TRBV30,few,CAWSAGLAGEQFF,TGTGCCTGGAGTGCAGGACTAGCGGGGGAGCAGTTCTTC
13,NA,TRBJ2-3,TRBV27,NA,CASSWSGADTQYF,TGTGCCAGCAGTTGGAGTGGGGCAGATACGCAGTATTTT
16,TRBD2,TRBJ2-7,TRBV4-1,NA,CASSLEVAGGLGEQYF,TGCGCCAGCAGCTTAGAAGTAGCGGGAGGGTTGGGCGAGCAGTACTTC
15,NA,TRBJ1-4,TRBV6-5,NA,CASSPSAATNEKLFF,TGTGCCAGCAGTCCCTCTGCAGCAACTAATGAAAAACTGTTTTTT
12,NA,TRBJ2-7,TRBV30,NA,CAWSVDHYEQYF,TGTGCCTGGAGTGTAGACCACTACGAGCAGTACTTC
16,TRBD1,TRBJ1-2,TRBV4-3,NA,CASSQLGTGGIYGYTF,TGCGCCAGCAGCCAACTAGGGACAGGGGGCATCTATGGCTACACCTTC
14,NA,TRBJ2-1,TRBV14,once,CASSPGDRGREQFF,TGTGCCAGCAGCCCCGGTGATCGGGGACGTGAGCAGTTCTTC